This T cell receptor beta chain was retrieved from a study of blood T cell repertoires in COVID-19. Study-wide context: Donors in the United States, Italy and Spain gave samples during acute or convalescent COVID-19. T cells, B-cell-depleted T cells, or PBMCs provided the cDNA or gDNA that served as material.

As handled by the study authors: Nucleated cell counts were estimated from reference gene primer amplification. Data came from immunoSEQ multiplex PCR; TCRdb stores just in-frame clones and leaves some out. Clone size and V and J calls were adopted from that table, with D and trimming inferred from the DNA. The sample consists of fewer than 350,000 clones, roughly 90% of them appearing once. Patients at the Seattle site were enrolled during active infection and followed longitudinally. V gave up 3 bases and J gave up 8 bases, with 13 bases separating them. Germline V gene data show CDR1 as LNHDA and CDR2 as SQIVND (reference sequence). The CDR3 loop spans 13 amino acids.

The specimen sequenced was peripheral blood. The sequence was obtained from a woman between 25 and 40 years old with COVID-19, enrolled during active disease. The chain is built from TRBV19 and TRBJ1-2; D remains ambiguous. CDR3 protein: CASSITDLRGYTF. As DNA, the CDR3 is TGTGCCAGTAGTATTACGGACTTAAGGGGCTACACCTTC.